Presented here are 30 T cell receptor beta chains from one specimen sequenced in a study of regulatory T cells in long-lasting Graves disease. Libraries of TCR beta came from iRepertoire HTBI primers plus Arm-PCR of CDR3 regions. TCRdb reprocessed the multiplex PCR reads with MiXCR, giving one entry per CDR3 protein. The sample holds about 440,000 distinct CDR3 sequences; less than 20% are singletons and the top ten take over 8.5%. Time point given: newly diagnosed GD, antithyroid drugs for less than 3 months. Making the TCR library involved RNA that had been extracted from PBMCs. Separately, the same data were catalogued under a study of T cells in Graves' hyperthyroidism and ophthalmopathy.

The input for sequencing was peripheral blood mononuclear cells (PBMCs), taken at new diagnosis, from a patient treated with antithyroid drugs. Receptor source: a woman in her twenties or thirties with Graves disease.

This clonotype came up many times. The chain employs TRBV29-1 and TRBJ2-7; D is perhaps TRBD1 (6 bases). V was pared by 4 bases and J by 3 bases, with 10 bases between. The CDR3 runs to 12 residues. Germline V lookup: CDR1 SQVTM, CDR2 ANQGSEA. CDR3 amino acids: CSVVGAFYEQYF. CDR3 DNA sequence: TGCAGCGTTGTGGGGGCTTTCTACGAGCAGTACTTC.

This clonotype was seen a few times. The chain recombines TRBV7-9 with TRBJ2-5, with 12 bases matching TRBD2. Germline loops: CDR1 SEHNR, CDR2 FQNEAQ (reference sequence). The CDR3 is 18 residues long. J was trimmed by 6 bases and V by 5 bases; bases with no gene match: 16. The CDR3 DNA sequence: TGTGCCAGCAGCCCCCCGCTAGCGGGAGGGCGTATCGGAAAGACCCAGTACTTC. Its translation: CASSPPLAGGRIGKTQYF.

Of note for this clonotype: This may be a read error: a much more frequent sequence differs by one nucleotide. The chain has TRBV7-9 and TRBJ1-4, with D unresolved. Germline V gene sequence: CDR1 SEHNR, CDR2 FQNEAQ (reference sequence). This CDR3 comprises 19 residues. The CDR3 DNA sequence: TGTGCCAGCAGCTTATTTTTCGGCGGACTGCCGGCAACTAATGGAAAACTGTTTTTT. Translating it yields CASSLFFGGLPATNGKLFF.

The rearrangement uses TRBV5-6 and TRBJ1-1, with D tentatively TRBD1 (6 bases). The V end lost 6 bases, the J end lost 4 bases, and 16 bases lay between the germline ends. The CDR3 extends over 14 amino acids. Germline V gene sequence: CDR1 SGHDT, CDR2 YYEEEE. Here the CDR3 DNA reads TGTGCCAGCAACATTGACCAAGGGGGCACTGAAGCTTTCTTT. Residues: CASNIDQGGTEAFF.

There are many counts of this clonotype. CDR3 loop: CASSLGLLAGAIQETQYF. CDR3 nucleotide sequence: TGTGCCAGCAGTTTGGGATTGCTAGCGGGAGCAATCCAAGAGACCCAGTACTTC. The chain recombines TRBV28 with TRBJ2-5, with TRBD2 identical over 10 bases. The CDR3 sequence is 18 residues long. Germline V lookup: CDR1 MDHEN, CDR2 SYDVKM. With 3 bases clipped from V and 1 base from J, the junction kept 11 bases outside the gene matches. Filled out from reference TRBV28 and TRBJ2-5, the complete variable domain reads DVKVTQSSRYLVKRTGEKVFLECVQDMDHENMFWYRQDPGLGLRLIYFSYDVKMKEKGDIPEGYSVSREKKERFSLILESASTNQTSMYLCASSLGLLAGAIQETQYFGPGTRLLVL.

About this clonotype itself: A read error may be the cause here, since a much bigger clone is one base away. This chain joins TRBV28 and TRBJ1-1; 8 bases line up with TRBD1. This CDR3 is 14 amino acids long. CDR1 is MDHEN and CDR2 is SYDVKM in the germline V gene. Trimming cost V 5 bases and J 7 bases; bases outside gene matches: 9. CDR3 in amino acids: CASSDRTGLGEAFF. CDR3 coding DNA: TGTGCCAGCAGTGACCGGACAGGGCTGGGTGAAGCTTTCTTT.

This clonotype was picked up many times. The chain carries TRBV3-1 and TRBJ1-1, with unresolved D. V dropped 1 base and J dropped 5 bases, with 14 bases sitting between them. CDR1 is LGHDT and CDR2 is YNNKEL in the germline V gene (reference sequence). CDR3 length: 15 amino acids. This CDR3 is CASSQVSTRETEAFF. In nucleotides, the CDR3 is TGTGCCAGCAGCCAAGTCTCCACGAGAGAGACTGAAGCTTTCTTT.

This clonotype came up a few times. The chain combines TRBV29-1 with TRBJ2-5; D is unresolved. Trimming took 4 bases from V and 5 from J, leaving 14 bases between them. This CDR3 is built from 13 residues. Germline V gives CDR1 SQVTM, CDR2 ANQGSEA. The CDR3 spells CSVGVGSSETQYF. The CDR3 bases are TGCAGCGTTGGTGTTGGTTCAAGCGAGACCCAGTACTTC.

This clonotype was recorded at least ten times. V is TRBV2 and J is TRBJ2-2; D unclear. The ends were cut back, 3 bases at V and 5 bases at J, with 4 bases in the middle. The CDR3 spans 12 residues. Germline V CDR1 and CDR2: SNHLY, FYNNEI. CDR3 DNA: TGTGCCAGCAGTGACGAGACCGGGGAGCTGTTTTTT. Translation: CASSDETGELFF.

Ten or more counts support this clonotype. The chain combines TRBV5-1 with TRBJ2-5, with 7 nucleotides matching TRBD2. Germline loops: CDR1 SGHRS, CDR2 YFSETQ. V was clipped by 0 bases and J by 4 bases; unmatched bases: 15. The CDR3 is made up of 18 amino acids. The CDR3 reads CASSLVIGGSGPRETQYF. CDR3 nucleotide sequence: TGCGCCAGCAGCTTGGTAATCGGAGGTAGCGGGCCCCGAGAGACCCAGTACTTC.

This clonotype appeared a single time. This chain connects TRBV4-2 to TRBJ2-7; 11 bases line up with TRBD2. V shed 5 bases and J 1 base; nucleotides not matched to a gene: 4. Germline CDR1 and CDR2: LGHNA and YNFKEQ. CDR3 size: 15 residues. The CDR3 DNA reads TGTGCCAGCAGCGCGGGACTAGCGGAGTCCTACGAGCAGTACTTC. Its translation is CASSAGLAESYEQYF.

This chain uses TRBV6-1 with TRBJ1-6; D remains unclear. The CDR3 runs 13 residues. CDR1 is MNHNS, CDR2 SASEGT, per germline. Trimming stripped 10 bases from V and 7 bases from J, with 14 bases between. The chain's CDR3 is CATQDGGNSPLHF. CDR3 in DNA: TGTGCCACCCAGGATGGCGGCAATTCACCCCTCCACTTT.

The chain is built from TRBV4-3 and TRBJ2-3, with D perhaps given as TRBD1 or TRBD2 (5 bases each). The germline V and J ends were trimmed by 4 bases and 4 bases, with 15 bases remaining between them. Germline CDR1 and CDR2: LGHNA and YSLEER. This CDR3 has 15 amino acids. The CDR3 bases are TGCGCCAGCAGCCCAGGACGAGGGGCATCAGATACGCAGTATTTT. The encoded protein is CASSPGRGASDTQYF.

The chain uses TRBV12-5 and TRBJ2-1; TRBD2 agrees at 9 bases. CDR3 length: 18 residues. Per the germline V gene, CDR1 is LGHNT and CDR2 is FRNRAP. After removal of 3 bases from V and 6 bases from J, the junction contained 15 bases not matched to a gene. The CDR3 protein is CASGFWTSEITTCNEQFF. In DNA form, the CDR3 reads TGTGCTAGTGGTTTCTGGACTAGCGAGATCACGACCTGCAATGAGCAGTTCTTC.

This clonotype was counted at least ten times. The chain recombines TRBV28 with TRBJ1-2; D is undetermined. Trimming pared 6 bases from V and 5 bases from J, leaving 10 bases between. The CDR3 length is 12 residues. Germline V gives CDR1 MDHEN, CDR2 SYDVKM. The CDR3 coding sequence is TGTGCCAGCAGCGTAAGGCAATATGGCTACACCTTC. Translated: CASSVRQYGYTF.

Remarks on this clonotype: It may be a read error: a sequence one base away is much more abundant. The chain has TRBV11-2 and TRBJ2-7; TRBD2 matches 7 bases. The CDR3 is 17 amino acids. Germline CDR1 SGHAT, CDR2 FQNNGV. CDR3 DNA: TGTACCAGCACCTCCGTGGGGGGGAGGTCTAGCTCCTACGAGCAGTACTTC. This sequence encodes CTSTSVGGRSSSYEQYF.

Many counts were recorded for this clonotype. V and J are TRBV20-1 and TRBJ2-7; TRBD2 matches at 7 bases. The germline V gene has CDR1 DFQATT and CDR2 SNEGSKA (reference sequence). The V and J ends lost 0 bases and 0 bases, in that order; junction bases with no gene match: 5. This CDR3 has 15 residues. Written as DNA, the CDR3 is TGCAGTGCTAGAGATCTCGGCGGGAGCTCCTACGAGCAGTACTTC. Translation gives CSARDLGGSSYEQYF.

The V gene is TRBV15, the J gene TRBJ2-7, with D perhaps assigned TRBD1 or TRBD2 (5 bases each). Germline V gene lookup returns CDR1 LNHNV and CDR2 YYDKDF (reference sequence). V was pared by 5 bases and J by 5 bases, with 16 bases between. This CDR3 contains 14 residues. CDR3 sequence: CATSPVGDRNEQYF. The CDR3 DNA follows: TGTGCCACCAGCCCGGTGGGGGACCGGAACGAGCAGTACTTC.

This clonotype was seen more than once but under ten times. This sequence joins TRBV24-1 and TRBJ2-2; D is perhaps TRBD1 (5 bases). There are 18 residues in the CDR3. Germline V gives CDR1 KGHDR, CDR2 SFDVKD. Trimming removed 1 base from V and 1 base from J, with 15 bases in between. CDR3 sequence reads: CATSDFPSDQGNTGELFF. The CDR3 DNA is TGTGCCACCAGTGATTTTCCCTCCGATCAGGGGAACACCGGGGAGCTGTTTTTT.

This sequence joins TRBV27 and TRBJ1-6, with 7 bases that match TRBD1. V dropped 1 base and J dropped 7; count of bases not matched to a gene: 7. Germline V lookup: CDR1 MNHEY, CDR2 SMNVEV (reference sequence). CDR3 length: 16 residues. The CDR3 is CASSLLGQPGNSPLHF. DNA for the CDR3: TGTGCCAGCAGTTTATTGGGACAGCCAGGGAATTCACCCCTCCACTTT.

This clonotype was observed many times. The chain carries TRBV28 and TRBJ1-4; 8 bases are a match to TRBD1. The junction had 9 bases not matched to a gene; V was cut back by 5 bases and J by 7 bases. Per the germline V gene, CDR1 is MDHEN and CDR2 is SYDVKM. The CDR3 has 15 amino acids. In DNA, the CDR3 is TGTGCCAGCAGTGGCCAGGGGGCGGGTGCTGAAAAACTGTTTTTT. This sequence encodes CASSGQGAGAEKLFF.

This clonotype was found a few times. The V gene is TRBV6-1, the J gene TRBJ2-1, with 12 nucleotides matching TRBD2. The CDR3 runs 15 residues. Trimming at V came to 6 bases and at J to 10 bases, leaving 10 bases not matched to a gene. CDR1 and CDR2 (germline): MNHNS, SASEGT. The CDR3 reads CASRLRLAGAWEQFF. CDR3 in DNA: TGTGCCAGCAGACTCCGACTAGCGGGAGCTTGGGAGCAGTTCTTC.

At least ten counts were recorded for this clonotype. Written as DNA, the CDR3 is TGTGCCAGCCGAGAGGCCGGGATTGGAAACACCATATATTTT. It translates to CASREAGIGNTIYF. The V gene is TRBV2, the J gene TRBJ1-3; D unresolved. V shed 8 bases and J shed 3 bases, with 14 bases lying between them. The CDR3 runs to 14 residues. Germline V gene lookup returns CDR1 SNHLY and CDR2 FYNNEI.

Comments on this clonotype: Since a much larger clone is just one base distant, this may be a read error. The chain couples TRBV28 to TRBJ2-1, with TRBD1 as a possible D gene (6 bases). The V end lost 4 bases, the J end lost 8 bases, and 21 bases lay between the germline ends. Germline CDR1 and CDR2: MDHEN and SYDVKM. The CDR3 is made up of 16 amino acids. CDR3 residues: CASSYQTDRALDEQFF. The CDR3, as DNA: TGTGCCAGCAGTTACCAGACGGACAGAGCACTTGATGAGCAGTTCTTC.

This clonotype was found a few times. The chain carries TRBV6-5 and TRBJ2-1; TRBD2 matches at 12 bases. The CDR3 has 16 amino acids. Per the germline V gene, CDR1 is MNHEY and CDR2 is SVGAGI. Trimming cost V 4 bases and J 0 bases; bases outside gene matches: 1. The chain's CDR3 is CASSSLAGGSYNEQFF. The DNA of the CDR3 is TGTGCCAGCAGTTCACTAGCGGGAGGCTCCTACAATGAGCAGTTCTTC.

This clonotype was counted only a few times. The chain is built from TRBV27 and TRBJ1-2; D gene ambiguous. V was pared by 6 bases and J by 4 bases, with 15 bases between. The CDR3 has 14 residues. Germline lookup yields CDR1 MNHEY and CDR2 SMNVEV (reference sequence). The DNA for the CDR3 is TGTGCCAGCAGCCCGGCAGGTGGAGGCTATGGCTACACCTTC. As protein: CASSPAGGGYGYTF.

There are many counts of this clonotype. The J gene is TRBJ1-1, the V gene TRBV5-1; no firm D call. The CDR3 loop spans 14 amino acids. CDR1 is SGHRS, CDR2 YFSETQ, per germline. The ends were cut back, 1 base at V and 11 bases at J, with 18 bases in the middle. The CDR3 DNA follows: TGCGCCAGCAGCTTGCATCAGGAATCGCCTCTCGCTTTCTTT. Translating gives CASSLHQESPLAFF.

The genes are TRBV19 and TRBJ2-7, with D hard to call. Germline V gene sequence: CDR1 LNHDA, CDR2 SQIVND (reference sequence). The germline V and J ends were trimmed by 3 bases and 0 bases, with 6 bases remaining between them. The CDR3 runs to 13 residues. In DNA form, the CDR3 reads TGTGCCAGTAGTATTGGAAACTCCTACGAGCAGTACTTC. It yields the protein CASSIGNSYEQYF.

This clonotype appeared many times. The rearrangement joins TRBV12-5 to TRBJ1-4, with TRBD1 as a possible D gene (5 bases). The germline V and J ends were trimmed by 5 bases and 5 bases, with 15 bases remaining between them. From germline, CDR1 is LGHNT and CDR2 FRNRAP. This CDR3 is built from 15 residues. The CDR3 spells CASGPRQFSNEKLFF. The CDR3 region has the DNA TGTGCTAGTGGTCCAAGACAGTTTTCGAATGAAAAACTGTTTTTT. The full variable domain, rest sourced from reference TRBV12-5 and TRBJ1-4, is DARVTQTPRHKVTEMGQEVTMRCQPILGHNTVFWYRQTMMQGLELLAYFRNRAPLDDSGMPKDRFSAEMPDATLATLKIQPSEPRDSAVYFCASGPRQFSNEKLFFGSGTQLSVL.

This clonotype came up many times. The chain combines TRBV6-1 with TRBJ2-4; TRBD2 might be the D (5 bases). This CDR3 has 16 amino acids. The germline V gene encodes CDR1 MNHNS and CDR2 SASEGT. Trimming took 9 bases from V and 0 from J, leaving 18 bases between them. The CDR3 coding sequence is TGTGCCAGTAGCAGGAGTCTTCGGGGAGCCAAAAACATTCAGTACTTC. Residues: CASSRSLRGAKNIQYF.